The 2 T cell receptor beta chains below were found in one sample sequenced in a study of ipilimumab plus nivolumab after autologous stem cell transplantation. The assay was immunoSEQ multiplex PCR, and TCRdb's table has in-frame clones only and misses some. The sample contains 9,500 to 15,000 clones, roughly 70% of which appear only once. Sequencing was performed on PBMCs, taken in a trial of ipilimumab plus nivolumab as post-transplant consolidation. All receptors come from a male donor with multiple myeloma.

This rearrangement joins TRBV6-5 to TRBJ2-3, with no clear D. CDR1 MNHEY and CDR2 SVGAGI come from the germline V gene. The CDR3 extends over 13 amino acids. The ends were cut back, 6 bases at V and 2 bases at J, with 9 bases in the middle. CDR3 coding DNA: TGTGCCAGCAGGCGCAGAACCACAGATACGCAGTATTTT. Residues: CASRRRTTDTQYF.

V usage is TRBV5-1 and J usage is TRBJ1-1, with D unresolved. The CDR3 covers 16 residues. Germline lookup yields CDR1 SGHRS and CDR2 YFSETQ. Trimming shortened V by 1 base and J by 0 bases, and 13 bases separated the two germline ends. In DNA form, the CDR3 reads TGCGCCAGCAGCTTGTCGCAGATATCGATGAACACTGAAGCTTTCTTT. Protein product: CASSLSQISMNTEAFF.